This is a list of T cell receptor beta chains from one sample in a study of T-cell memory formation after mild COVID-19. TCRdb reprocessed the 5' RACE reads with MiXCR, giving one entry per CDR3 protein. The sample carries roughly 350,000 distinct CDR3 sequences, under 25% recorded once. Sequenced: PBMCs or a T cell subset sorted from them (not recorded which). These receptor sequences come from an adult woman who had mild COVID-19 (a few samples of this study predate the infection). Cell type and time point are not known. CDR3s include the opening cysteine and the closing phenylalanine or tryptophan. D genes are given only for firm matches. Some rows have no size entry. The others give once, few or many, or a class for an expanded clone.

v_gene: TRBV12-3/TRBV12-4; d_gene: TRBD1; abundance: few; len: 15; j_gene: TRBJ2-7; CDR3aa: CASSLGGQLPYEQYF; CDR3nt: TGTGCCAGCAGTTTAGGGGGACAGCTACCCTACGAGCAGTACTTC
v_gene: TRBV5-6; d_gene: TRBD1; abundance: few; len: 15; j_gene: TRBJ2-5; CDR3aa: CASSFWGTGGETQYF; CDR3nt: TGTGCCAGCAGCTTTTGGGGGACAGGGGGAGAGACCCAGTACTTC
v_gene: TRBV7-8; d_gene: .; abundance: few; len: 15; j_gene: TRBJ2-1; CDR3aa: CASSSGRFSVYEQFF; CDR3nt: TGTGCCAGCAGCTCGGGGAGGTTTAGCGTGTATGAGCAGTTCTTC
v_gene: TRBV3-1; d_gene: .; abundance: few; len: 17; j_gene: TRBJ2-2; CDR3aa: CASSQESGPMNTGELFF; CDR3nt: TGTGCCAGCAGCCAAGAGTCGGGACCGATGAACACCGGGGAGCTGTTTTTT
v_gene: TRBV2; d_gene: .; abundance: once; len: 19; j_gene: TRBJ2-3; CDR3aa: CASSAALTGRRTSTDTQYF; CDR3nt: TGTGCCAGCAGTGCTGCCCTAACCGGGCGGAGGACTAGCACAGATACGCAGTATTTT
v_gene: TRBV4-3; d_gene: .; abundance: few; len: 15; j_gene: TRBJ2-7; CDR3aa: CASSQDPGRIFEQYF; CDR3nt: TGCGCCAGCAGCCAAGATCCTGGCAGAATCTTCGAGCAGTACTTC
v_gene: TRBV10-2; d_gene: .; abundance: .; len: 13; j_gene: TRBJ2-1; CDR3aa: CASSESLVNEQFF; CDR3nt: TGCGCCAGCAGTGAGTCGCTAGTCAATGAGCAGTTCTTC
v_gene: TRBV29-1; d_gene: .; abundance: .; len: 12; j_gene: TRBJ2-1; CDR3aa: CSVEEQGNEQFF; CDR3nt: TGCAGCGTTGAGGAGCAGGGCAATGAGCAGTTCTTC
v_gene: TRBV6-6; d_gene: TRBD2; abundance: .; len: 19; j_gene: TRBJ2-2; CDR3aa: CASTNSNLAGSRGTGELFF; CDR3nt: TGTGCCAGCACCAACTCAAACCTAGCGGGGTCGCGAGGGACCGGGGAGCTGTTTTTT
v_gene: TRBV3-1; d_gene: TRBD1; abundance: .; len: 19; j_gene: TRBJ1-5; CDR3aa: CASSQDLIPSTGGNQPQHF; CDR3nt: TGTGCCAGCAGCCAAGACTTAATACCCTCTACAGGGGGGAATCAGCCCCAGCATTTT
v_gene: TRBV20-1; d_gene: .; abundance: .; len: 15; j_gene: TRBJ2-5; CDR3aa: CSARPQPTGRETQYF; CDR3nt: TGCAGTGCTAGGCCCCAGCCCACGGGAAGAGAGACCCAGTACTTC
v_gene: TRBV5-1; d_gene: .; abundance: many; len: 15; j_gene: TRBJ2-7; CDR3aa: CASSLRGGDSYEQYF; CDR3nt: TGCGCCAGCAGCCTGCGGGGTGGGGACTCCTACGAGCAGTACTTC
v_gene: TRBV15; d_gene: .; abundance: .; len: 15; j_gene: TRBJ1-5; CDR3aa: CATSRSRTRNQPQHF; CDR3nt: TGTGCCACCAGCAGATCCCGTACCCGCAATCAGCCCCAGCATTTT
v_gene: TRBV12-3/TRBV12-4; d_gene: .; abundance: .; len: 15; j_gene: TRBJ2-5; CDR3aa: CASSLSGLAKETQYF; CDR3nt: TGTGCCAGCAGTCTGTCTGGGCTAGCGAAAGAGACCCAGTACTTC
v_gene: TRBV2; d_gene: .; abundance: .; len: 14; j_gene: TRBJ2-5; CDR3aa: CASSAWTARETQYF; CDR3nt: TGTGCCAGCAGTGCTTGGACAGCTAGGGAGACCCAGTACTTC
v_gene: TRBV20-1; d_gene: .; abundance: .; len: 14; j_gene: TRBJ2-3; CDR3aa: CSARVMSKGDTQYF; CDR3nt: TGCAGTGCTAGAGTGATGTCTAAGGGGGATACGCAGTATTTT
v_gene: TRBV2; d_gene: .; abundance: .; len: 14; j_gene: TRBJ1-2; CDR3aa: CASSEYRVIYGYTF; CDR3nt: TGTGCCAGCAGTGAATACAGGGTTATTTATGGCTACACCTTC
v_gene: TRBV5-1; d_gene: .; abundance: many; len: 14; j_gene: TRBJ2-7; CDR3aa: CASPLFPRPYEQYF; CDR3nt: TGCGCCAGTCCTCTGTTCCCCAGACCCTACGAGCAGTACTTC
v_gene: TRBV12-5; d_gene: .; abundance: .; len: 14; j_gene: TRBJ2-5; CDR3aa: CASGFGESQETQYF; CDR3nt: TGTGCTAGTGGTTTTGGAGAGTCCCAAGAGACCCAGTACTTC
v_gene: TRBV18; d_gene: .; abundance: .; len: 14; j_gene: TRBJ2-5; CDR3aa: CASSPDVGAETQYF; CDR3nt: TGTGCCAGCTCACCAGACGTAGGGGCCGAGACCCAGTACTTC
v_gene: TRBV2; d_gene: .; abundance: .; len: 15; j_gene: TRBJ2-7; CDR3aa: CASSSVGTDTYEQYF; CDR3nt: TGTGCCAGCAGCTCCGTTGGGACGGATACCTACGAGCAGTACTTC
v_gene: TRBV4-1; d_gene: .; abundance: few; len: 17; j_gene: TRBJ2-1; CDR3aa: CASSHRVSTRPMGEQFF; CDR3nt: TGCGCCAGCAGCCACCGAGTCAGTACAAGGCCCATGGGTGAGCAGTTCTTC
v_gene: TRBV6-5; d_gene: .; abundance: few; len: 13; j_gene: TRBJ1-1; CDR3aa: CASSYGGPTEAFF; CDR3nt: TGTGCCAGCAGTTACGGGGGGCCCACTGAAGCTTTCTTT
v_gene: TRBV9; d_gene: TRBD1; abundance: few; len: 15; j_gene: TRBJ2-1; CDR3aa: CASSAPGQDYNEQFF; CDR3nt: TGTGCCAGCAGCGCGCCGGGACAGGACTACAATGAGCAGTTCTTC
v_gene: TRBV12-3/TRBV12-4; d_gene: .; abundance: .; len: 14; j_gene: TRBJ2-2; CDR3aa: CASRIGANTGELFF; CDR3nt: TGTGCCAGCAGAATCGGGGCGAACACCGGGGAGCTGTTTTTT